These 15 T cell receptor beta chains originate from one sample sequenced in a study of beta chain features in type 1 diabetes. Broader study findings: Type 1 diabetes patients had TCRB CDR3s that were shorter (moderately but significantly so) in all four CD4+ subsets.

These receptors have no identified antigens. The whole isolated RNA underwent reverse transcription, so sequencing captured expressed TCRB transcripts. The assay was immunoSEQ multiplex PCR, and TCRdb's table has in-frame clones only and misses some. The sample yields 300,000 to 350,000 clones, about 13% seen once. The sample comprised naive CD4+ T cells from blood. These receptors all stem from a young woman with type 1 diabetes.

DNA for the CDR3: TGTGCCAAGAGCGGGAGTGACACCGGGGAGCTGTTTTTT. Amino acid sequence: CAKSGSDTGELFF. V is TRBV7-2 and J is TRBJ2-2; 8 positions match TRBD2. With 10 bases clipped from V and 3 bases from J, the junction kept 4 bases outside the gene matches. The CDR3 is 13 amino acids. Per the germline V gene, CDR1 is SGHTA and CDR2 is FQGNSA.

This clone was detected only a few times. The CDR3 nucleotides read TGTGCCAGTAGTATCCCAACCTCAGGGGTGGAAGCTTTCTTT. It codes for CASSIPTSGVEAFF. The chain is built from TRBV19 and TRBJ1-1; D may be TRBD1 (6 bases). The CDR3 is 14 residues long. The germline gives CDR1 LNHDA, CDR2 SQIVND (reference sequence). V was pared by 3 bases and J by 8 bases, with 16 bases between.

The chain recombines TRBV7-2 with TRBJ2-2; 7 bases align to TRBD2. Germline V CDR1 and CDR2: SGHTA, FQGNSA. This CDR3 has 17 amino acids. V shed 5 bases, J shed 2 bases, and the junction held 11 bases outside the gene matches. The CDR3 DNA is TGTGCCAGCAGCGCTTTCCTAAGCGGGGCAAACACCGGGGAGCTGTTTTTT. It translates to CASSAFLSGANTGELFF.

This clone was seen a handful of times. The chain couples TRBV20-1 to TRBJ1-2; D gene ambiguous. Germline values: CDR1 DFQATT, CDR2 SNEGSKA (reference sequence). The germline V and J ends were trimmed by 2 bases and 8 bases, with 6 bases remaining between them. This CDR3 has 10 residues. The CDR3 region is CSARRVGYTF. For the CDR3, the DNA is TGCAGTGCTAGACGGGTGGGCTACACCTTC.

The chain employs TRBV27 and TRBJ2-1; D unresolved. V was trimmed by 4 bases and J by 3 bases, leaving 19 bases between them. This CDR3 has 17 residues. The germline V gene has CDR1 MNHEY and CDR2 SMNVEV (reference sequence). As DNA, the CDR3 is TGTGCCAGCAGTTACCGAGCAAGCCGTTTTCTCTACAATGAGCAGTTCTTC. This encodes CASSYRASRFLYNEQFF.

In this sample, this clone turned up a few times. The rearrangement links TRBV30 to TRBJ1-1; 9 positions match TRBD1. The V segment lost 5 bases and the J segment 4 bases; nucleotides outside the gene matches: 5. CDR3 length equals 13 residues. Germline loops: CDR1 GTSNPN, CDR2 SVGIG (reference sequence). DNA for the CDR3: TGTGCCTGGCAACAGGGGGCGAGCACTGAAGCTTTCTTT. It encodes CAWQQGASTEAFF.

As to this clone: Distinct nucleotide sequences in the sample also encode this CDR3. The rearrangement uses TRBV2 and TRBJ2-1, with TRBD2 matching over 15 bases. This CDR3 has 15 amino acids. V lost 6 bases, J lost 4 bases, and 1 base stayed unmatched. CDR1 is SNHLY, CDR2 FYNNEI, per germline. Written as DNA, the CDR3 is TGTGCCAGCAGAGGGACTAGCGGGGGGTACAATGAGCAGTTCTTC. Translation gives CASRGTSGGYNEQFF.

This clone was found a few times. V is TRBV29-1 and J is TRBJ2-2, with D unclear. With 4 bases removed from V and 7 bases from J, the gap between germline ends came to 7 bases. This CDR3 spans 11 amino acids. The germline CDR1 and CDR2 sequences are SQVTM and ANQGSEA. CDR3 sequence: CSVGSGGELFF. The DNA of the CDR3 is TGCAGCGTTGGGTCCGGCGGGGAGCTGTTTTTT.

CDR3 coding DNA: TGCGCCAGCAGCTTGAACTTGCGGCAGGGACTCTACGAGCAGTACTTC. It codes for CASSLNLRQGLYEQYF. This chain connects TRBV5-1 to TRBJ2-7; the D gene is possibly TRBD2 (6 bases). The CDR3 has 16 residues. V was clipped by 1 base and J by 3 bases, with 17 bases between them. The germline V gene encodes CDR1 SGHRS and CDR2 YFSETQ.

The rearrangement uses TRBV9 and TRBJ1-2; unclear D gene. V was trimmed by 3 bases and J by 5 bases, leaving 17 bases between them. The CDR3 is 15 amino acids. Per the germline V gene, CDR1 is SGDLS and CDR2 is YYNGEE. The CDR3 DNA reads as TGTGCCAGCAGCGCCCAACCGACCCCAGGATATGGCTACACCTTC. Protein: CASSAQPTPGYGYTF.

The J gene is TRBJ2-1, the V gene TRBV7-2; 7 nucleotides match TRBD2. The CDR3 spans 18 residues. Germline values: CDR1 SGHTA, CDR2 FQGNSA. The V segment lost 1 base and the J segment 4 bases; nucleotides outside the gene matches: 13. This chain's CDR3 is CASSLVLLGLAEYNEQFF. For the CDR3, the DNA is TGTGCCAGCAGCTTAGTTTTACTAGGGCTAGCGGAGTACAATGAGCAGTTCTTC.

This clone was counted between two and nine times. CDR3 sequence: CASSQGSARGVTQYF. The CDR3 DNA is TGTGCCAGCAGCCAAGGGTCTGCCCGGGGGGTTACGCAGTATTTT. The V call is TRBV14, the J call TRBJ2-3; 7 nucleotides match TRBD2. CDR3 size: 15 residues. Trimming cost V 1 base and J 8 bases; bases outside gene matches: 9. CDR1 and CDR2 from the germline V gene are SGHDN and FVKESK.

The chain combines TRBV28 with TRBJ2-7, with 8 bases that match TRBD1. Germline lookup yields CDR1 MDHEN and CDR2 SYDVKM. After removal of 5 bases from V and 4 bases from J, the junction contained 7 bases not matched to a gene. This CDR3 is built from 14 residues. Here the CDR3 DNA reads TGTGCCAGCAGTCCGACGGACAGGGCGTACGAGCAGTACGTC. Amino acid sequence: CASSPTDRAYEQYV.

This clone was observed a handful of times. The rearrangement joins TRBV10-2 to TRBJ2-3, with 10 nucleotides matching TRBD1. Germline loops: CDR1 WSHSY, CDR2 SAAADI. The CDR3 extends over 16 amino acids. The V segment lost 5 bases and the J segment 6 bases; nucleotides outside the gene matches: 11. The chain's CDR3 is CASSSGQGSPGDTQYF. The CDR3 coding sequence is TGCGCCAGCAGTTCGGGACAGGGGTCCCCAGGGGATACGCAGTATTTT.

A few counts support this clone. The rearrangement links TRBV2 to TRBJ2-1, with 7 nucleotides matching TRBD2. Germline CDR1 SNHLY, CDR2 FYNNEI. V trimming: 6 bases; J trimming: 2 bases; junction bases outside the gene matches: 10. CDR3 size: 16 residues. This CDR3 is CASRSAWAGAYNEQFF. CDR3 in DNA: TGTGCCAGCAGAAGTGCCTGGGCGGGAGCCTACAATGAGCAGTTCTTC.